This passage covers 4 T cell receptor beta chains from one sample sequenced in a study of T cell responses to AZD1222 COVID-19 vaccine. TCRdb keeps only in-frame clones here, not all; method: immunoSEQ multiplex PCR. Found here are some 170,000 clones, less than 90% of them singletons; the top ten hold 1.5% to 2%. This material consisted of peripheral blood, taken on day 0 of AZD1222 vaccination. The receptors originated from an adult in good health.

The chain employs TRBV7-2 and TRBJ2-1; no firm D call. Germline lookup yields CDR1 SGHTA and CDR2 FQGNSA. There are 13 residues in the CDR3. Trimming took 2 bases from V and 7 from J, leaving 9 bases between them. The CDR3, as DNA: TGTGCCAGCAGCTTACGGATCACAAATGAGCAGTTCTTC. The encoded protein is CASSLRITNEQFF.

The rearrangement joins TRBV21-1 to TRBJ2-5; the D segment call TRBD2 is taken from the table without a DNA check. TRBV21-1 represents a pseudogene. This CDR3 region has 16 residues. The chain's CDR3 is CASSKVRAGLQETQYF. CDR3 sequence (DNA): TGTGCCAGCAGCAAAGTTCGAGCGGGTCTGCAAGAGACCCAGTACTTC.

The chain is built from TRBV28 and TRBJ1-6, with 7 positions matching TRBD1. From germline, CDR1 is MDHEN and CDR2 SYDVKM. This CDR3 has 13 residues. Trimming took 6 bases from V and 17 from J; bases not matched to a gene: 13. The CDR3 bases are TGTGCCAGCAGCCCCACTCCAACAGGGGTCGTCCACTTT. This gives the protein CASSPTPTGVVHF.

The genes are TRBV28 and TRBJ2-3; TRBD2 agrees at 9 bases. The CDR3 has 15 residues. V trimming: 5 bases; J trimming: 5 bases; junction bases outside the gene matches: 8. In germline, CDR1 is MDHEN, CDR2 SYDVKM. In nucleotides, the CDR3 is TGTGCCAGCAGTCTGATAGCGGGAGCGGGAGATACGCAGTATTTT. Protein product: CASSLIAGAGDTQYF.